Listed below are T cell receptor beta chains from one sample, sequenced in a study of regulatory T cells in long-lasting Graves disease. TCRdb used MiXCR to reprocess the multiplex PCR reads, holding one entry per CDR3 protein. The table shows 530,000 or so distinct CDR3 sequences, with roughly 13% occurring only once. The same specimen was also included in a second study, on T cells in Graves' hyperthyroidism and ophthalmopathy.

The specimen was peripheral blood mononuclear cells (PBMCs), collected at new diagnosis, from a patient treated with antithyroid drugs. Source of these receptors: a man younger than 45 with Graves disease. The CDR3 runs from the conserved cysteine through the conserved F or W. D genes are given only for firm matches. For some rows the clone size is stated as once, few or many, or as a class when expanded; others skip it.

D gene	V gene	J gene	clone size	CDR3 protein	CDR3 DNA
TRBD2	TRBV12-3/TRBV12-4	TRBJ2-1	many	CASSLVPSWAASGRGNEQFF	TGTGCCAGCAGCCTTGTCCCTTCCTGGGCTGCCAGCGGGAGAGGGAATGAGCAGTTCTTC
.	TRBV27	TRBJ1-5	few	CASSPYRADQPQHF	TGTGCCAGCAGTCCATACCGGGCAGATCAGCCCCAGCATTTT
.	TRBV29-1	TRBJ2-7	many	CSVDDGPYEQYF	TGCAGCGTTGATGACGGCCCCTACGAGCAGTACTTC
TRBD1	TRBV29-1	TRBJ2-7	many	CSVEVGQSYEQYF	TGCAGCGTTGAGGTGGGACAGTCCTACGAGCAGTACTTC
TRBD1	TRBV20-1	TRBJ1-6	.	CSAPPSGGQGSYNSPLHF	TGCAGTGCCCCCCCATCCGGAGGACAGGGTTCCTATAATTCACCCCTCCACTTT
TRBD1	TRBV7-9	TRBJ2-3	.	CASSQTTGGRDTQYF	TGTGCCAGCAGCCAGACGACAGGGGGGCGGGATACGCAGTATTTT
.	TRBV28	TRBJ2-2	many	CASSPLTDTGELFF	TGTGCCAGCAGTCCCCTCACGGACACCGGGGAGCTGTTTTTT
.	TRBV20-1	TRBJ2-7	many	CSANPRNYEQYF	TGCAGTGCTAACCCCCGGAATTACGAGCAGTACTTC
.	TRBV12-3/TRBV12-4	TRBJ1-1	many	CASSASLERNTEAFF	TGTGCCAGCAGTGCTTCGTTGGAGCGGAACACTGAAGCTTTCTTT
.	TRBV10-3	TRBJ2-6	few	CAITGRGANVLTF	TGTGCCATCACTGGGCGGGGGGCCAACGTCCTGACTTTC
TRBD1	TRBV6-1	TRBJ2-1	.	CAGRGLLEQFF	TGTGCCGGCAGGGGGCTTTTAGAGCAGTTCTTC
.	TRBV4-1	TRBJ2-1	.	CASSQGVTEQFF	TGTGCCAGCAGCCAAGGAGTGACTGAGCAGTTCTTC
TRBD2	TRBV7-2	TRBJ2-7	many	CASSLLAGAWYEQYF	TGTGCCAGCAGCCTACTAGCGGGAGCGTGGTACGAGCAGTACTTC
TRBD2	TRBV3-1	TRBJ2-7	.	CASSQGLADYEQYF	TGTGCCAGCAGCCAAGGCCTAGCGGACTACGAGCAGTACTTC
TRBD2	TRBV6-2/TRBV6-3	TRBJ2-1	many	CASSSGTSGAYNEQFF	TGTGCCAGCAGTTCCGGGACTAGCGGAGCCTACAATGAGCAGTTCTTC
TRBD1	TRBV11-2	TRBJ2-7	many	CASSKTGDGPYEQYF	TGTGCCAGCAGCAAGACAGGGGATGGACCCTACGAGCAGTACTTC
.	TRBV7-9	TRBJ2-7	many	CASSLKGGSGSSYEQYF	TGTGCCAGCAGCTTGAAGGGAGGTTCGGGGAGCTCCTACGAGCAGTACTTC
.	TRBV12-3/TRBV12-4	TRBJ1-2	many	CASRLGQHYGYTF	TGTGCCAGCAGACTTGGACAGCACTATGGCTACACCTTC
.	TRBV5-1	TRBJ2-3	.	CASSLVKSDTQYF	TGCGCCAGCAGCTTGGTGAAGTCAGATACGCAGTATTTT
.	TRBV11-1	TRBJ2-7	many	CASSLESYGSEQYF	TGTGCCAGCAGCTTAGAGTCCTACGGGAGCGAGCAGTACTTC
TRBD2	TRBV7-9	TRBJ2-3	few	CASSALTSGQTQYF	TGTGCCAGCAGCGCCCTGACTAGCGGGCAGACGCAGTATTTT
.	TRBV27	TRBJ2-3	many	CASSRAGLVDTQYF	TGTGCCAGCTCCCGGGCGGGATTAGTTGATACGCAGTATTTT
.	TRBV24-1	TRBJ2-6	many	CATNPGPPSGANVLTF	TGTGCCACCAATCCCGGCCCTCCCTCTGGGGCCAACGTCCTGACTTTC
TRBD1	TRBV5-5	TRBJ1-6	many	CASSLSPTGHLHF	TGTGCCAGCAGCTTATCCCCGACAGGGCACCTCCACTTT
TRBD2	TRBV20-1	TRBJ2-1	many	CSARAPGLADSYNEQFF	TGCAGTGCTAGAGCCCCGGGACTAGCCGATAGCTACAATGAGCAGTTCTTC
.	TRBV20-1	TRBJ2-1	.	CSADRRFGEQFF	TGCAGTGCTGACAGGAGGTTTGGCGAGCAGTTCTTC
TRBD1	TRBV5-1	TRBJ2-3	.	CASSWDRAVDTQYF	TGCGCCAGCAGCTGGGACAGGGCGGTCGATACGCAGTATTTT
TRBD1	TRBV15	TRBJ2-7	.	CATSRGDRPYEQYF	TGTGCCACCAGCAGAGGGGACAGACCCTACGAGCAGTACTTC
.	TRBV5-1	TRBJ1-2	few	CASSFTANYGYTF	TGCGCCAGTAGTTTCACCGCTAACTATGGCTACACCTTC
TRBD1	TRBV6-1	TRBJ2-3	.	CASIPGQGMFDTQYF	TGTGCCAGCATTCCGGGACAGGGGATGTTCGATACGCAGTATTTT
TRBD2	TRBV7-6	TRBJ2-3	many	CASSSPSGRAQYF	TGTGCCAGCAGCTCCCCTAGCGGGAGGGCGCAGTATTTT
TRBD1	TRBV6-5	TRBJ1-2	few	CASSYPQGGAFGYTF	TGTGCCAGCAGTTACCCGCAGGGGGGCGCTTTTGGCTACACCTTC
.	TRBV7-9	TRBJ2-3	many	CASSLAADTDTQYF	TGTGCCAGCAGCTTAGCGGCAGACACAGATACGCAGTATTTT
.	TRBV27	TRBJ1-3	many	CASSLSGGGNTIYF	TGTGCCAGCAGTTTATCTGGCGGGGGAAACACCATATATTTT
TRBD2	TRBV20-1	TRBJ2-1	many	CSARTSGRGAYNEQFF	TGCAGTGCTCGAACTAGCGGAAGGGGGGCCTACAATGAGCAGTTCTTC
.	TRBV5-1	TRBJ2-1	many	CASSPDYNEQFF	TGTGCCAGCAGCCCGGACTACAATGAGCAGTTCTTC
TRBD2	TRBV2	TRBJ2-1	few	CANSGLAGGNEQFF	TGTGCCAACAGCGGACTAGCGGGAGGCAATGAGCAGTTCTTC
TRBD2	TRBV5-4	TRBJ2-1	few	CASSPGLAGSYNEQFF	TGTGCCAGCAGTCCTGGACTAGCGGGCTCCTACAATGAGCAGTTCTTC
.	TRBV27	TRBJ2-1	many	CASSVGGSYNEQFF	TGTGCCAGCAGTGTCGGTGGCTCCTACAATGAGCAGTTCTTC
TRBD1	TRBV7-6	TRBJ1-6	.	CASSAQGAGNSPLHF	TGTGCCAGCAGCGCCCAGGGGGCGGGTAATTCACCCCTCCACTTT
TRBD2	TRBV5-1	TRBJ2-7	few	CASSFASGWYEQYF	TGCGCCAGCAGCTTCGCTAGCGGGTGGTACGAGCAGTACTTC
.	TRBV30	TRBJ2-2	.	CAWDRQMNTGELFF	TGTGCCTGGGACAGACAGATGAACACCGGGGAGCTGTTTTTT
TRBD1	TRBV5-1	TRBJ2-7	many	CASSATAGTGPYEQYF	TGCGCCAGCAGCGCGACCGCCGGGACAGGGCCCTACGAGCAGTACTTC
.	TRBV10-1	TRBJ2-3	few	CASSESGPFKDTQYF	TGCGCCAGCAGTGAAAGCGGGCCTTTCAAAGATACGCAGTATTTT
.	TRBV12-3/TRBV12-4	TRBJ1-2	few	CASSLSMGRGSGGYGYTF	TGTGCCAGCAGTTTATCTATGGGCAGGGGAAGCGGAGGCTATGGCTACACCTTC
.	TRBV18	TRBJ2-2	.	CASSQSANTGELFF	TGTGCCAGCTCACAGTCAGCGAACACCGGGGAGCTGTTTTTT
TRBD2	TRBV5-1	TRBJ2-7	.	CASNRGGPETYEQYF	TGCGCCAGCAACCGGGGGGGCCCGGAAACTTACGAGCAGTACTTC
.	TRBV7-9	TRBJ1-5	many	CASSLAAGDGQPQHF	TGTGCCAGCAGCTTAGCGGCAGGGGACGGTCAGCCCCAGCATTTT
.	TRBV12-3/TRBV12-4	TRBJ2-5	many	CASSLNPPGQRGVDVGSETQYF	TGTGCCAGCAGTTTAAATCCTCCCGGACAGAGGGGTGTCGACGTTGGTTCGGAGACCCAGTACTTC
.	TRBV19	TRBJ2-5	many	CASSPRGSVAQETQYF	TGTGCCAGTAGTCCTAGGGGCAGCGTGGCTCAAGAGACCCAGTACTTC
.	TRBV5-6	TRBJ1-4	.	CASSLSGVEEKPFF	TGTGCCAGCAGCTTATCTGGGGTAGAAGAAAAACCGTTTTTT